One sample yielded the 5 T cell receptor beta chains listed below, sequenced in a study of blood T cell repertoires in COVID-19. The repertoire was sequenced with immunoSEQ multiplex PCR; TCRdb's copy has only in-frame clones and lacks some. This sample has 200,000 or so clones, with around 83% found just once. Sequenced: peripheral blood. Source of these receptors: a woman aged 40 to 55 with acute or convalescent COVID-19.

Concerning this clone itself: Other nucleotide sequences from this sample produce the same CDR3. The genes are TRBV29-1 and TRBJ1-1; 10 bases agree with TRBD1. CDR3 length: 13 amino acids. V lost 2 bases and J lost 5; bases outside the gene matches: 2. In germline, CDR1 is SQVTM, CDR2 ANQGSEA. CDR3 sequence (DNA): TGCAGCGTTGAATGGGACAGGGGAACTGAAGCTTTCTTT. Its translation is CSVEWDRGTEAFF.

V gene TRBV7-9 combines with J gene TRBJ1-2; 8 bases fit TRBD1. The trim removed 5 bases at V and 7 bases at J, leaving 6 bases unmatched. Germline V gene lookup returns CDR1 SEHNR and CDR2 FQNEAQ (reference sequence). This CDR3 is built from 13 residues. DNA for the CDR3: TGTGCCAGCAGCCCACAGGGGGGCTCTGGCTACACCTTC. It translates to CASSPQGGSGYTF.

The chain employs TRBV7-3 and TRBJ2-1; tentatively, D is TRBD2 (5 bases). Germline CDR1 is SGHTA and CDR2 is FQGTGA. This CDR3 has 17 residues. V lost 2 bases, J lost 7 bases, and 21 bases lay in between. In nucleotides, the CDR3 is TGTGCCAGCAGCTTACACTGGACGGGGTCGTCTGTAAATGAGCAGTTCTTC. This sequence encodes CASSLHWTGSSVNEQFF.

The chain couples TRBV19 to TRBJ1-1; D ambiguous. This CDR3 is 14 amino acids long. Trimming cost V 3 bases and J 0 bases, with 8 bases left between them. Germline-derived CDR1 and CDR2 are LNHDA and SQIVND (reference sequence). CDR3 DNA sequence: TGTGCCAGTAGTATCGGAGTAATGAACACTGAAGCTTTCTTT. As protein: CASSIGVMNTEAFF.

Here the CDR3 reads CASSELRGGRKLFF. The CDR3 DNA is TGTGCCAGCAGCGAGCTTCGGGGGGGGCGAAAACTGTTTTTT. This chain connects TRBV14 to TRBJ1-4, with D maybe TRBD1 (6 bases). Trimming took off 5 bases at V and 10 bases at J, with 17 bases between the two ends. Germline CDR1 reads SGHDN; CDR2 reads FVKESK. The CDR3 sequence is 14 residues long.